Reported below is one TCR beta chain. Libraries were prepared by immunoSEQ multiplex PCR; TCRdb keeps only in-frame clonotypes and omits some of them. Among nearly 100,000 clones listed, 75% to 90% were seen once. Every patient experienced relapse after autologous stem cell transplantation, and brentuximab vedotin exposure varied. This entry is derived from a study of PD-1 blockade in classical Hodgkin lymphoma. The CDR3 is 14 residues long. The germline V gene has CDR1 MDHEN and CDR2 SYDVKM. Trimming removed 7 bases from V and 0 bases from J; junction bases left unmatched: 6. The source of this sequence is a human donor with classical Hodgkin lymphoma. The chain employs TRBV28 and TRBJ2-7; TRBD2 aligns across 7 bases. The sequenced sample was peripheral blood mononuclear cells (PBMCs), obtained at baseline. CDR3 coding DNA: TGTGCCAGCAAGTGGGGACTAAGCTCCTACGAGCAGTACTTC. This translates into CASKWGLSSYEQYF.